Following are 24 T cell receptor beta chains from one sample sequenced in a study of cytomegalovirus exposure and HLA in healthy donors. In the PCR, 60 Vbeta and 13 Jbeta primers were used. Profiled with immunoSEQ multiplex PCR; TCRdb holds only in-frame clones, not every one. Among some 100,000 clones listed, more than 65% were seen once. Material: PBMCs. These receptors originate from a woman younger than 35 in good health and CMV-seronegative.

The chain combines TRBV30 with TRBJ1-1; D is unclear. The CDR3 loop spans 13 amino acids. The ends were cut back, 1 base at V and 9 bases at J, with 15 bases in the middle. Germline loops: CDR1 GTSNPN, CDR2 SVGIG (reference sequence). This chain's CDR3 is CAWSGPYRKKAFF. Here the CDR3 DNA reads TGTGCCTGGAGTGGACCATACAGAAAGAAAGCTTTCTTT.

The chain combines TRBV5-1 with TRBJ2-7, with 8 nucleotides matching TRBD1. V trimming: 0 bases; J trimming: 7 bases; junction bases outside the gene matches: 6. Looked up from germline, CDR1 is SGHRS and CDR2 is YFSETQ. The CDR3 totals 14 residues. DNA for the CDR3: TGCGCCAGCAGCTTGGCTGACAGGGGCGGAGAGCAGTACTTC. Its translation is CASSLADRGGEQYF. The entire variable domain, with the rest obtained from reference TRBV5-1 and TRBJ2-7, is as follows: KAGVTQTPRYLIKTRGQQVTLSCSPISGHRSVSWYQQTPGQGLQFLFEYFSETQRNKGNFPGRFSGRQFSNSRSEMNVSTLELGDSALYLCASSLADRGGEQYFGPGTRLTVT.

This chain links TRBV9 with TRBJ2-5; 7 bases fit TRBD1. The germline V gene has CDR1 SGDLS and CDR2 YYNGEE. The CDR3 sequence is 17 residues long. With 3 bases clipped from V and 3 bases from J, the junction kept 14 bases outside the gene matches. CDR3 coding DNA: TGTGCCAGCAGCGCCTCCTACGACAGGGCCATTAAAGAGACCCAGTACTTC. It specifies CASSASYDRAIKETQYF.

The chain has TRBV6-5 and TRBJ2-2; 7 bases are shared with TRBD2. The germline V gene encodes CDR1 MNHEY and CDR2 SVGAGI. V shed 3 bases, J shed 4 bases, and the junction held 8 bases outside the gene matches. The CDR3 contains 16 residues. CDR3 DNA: TGTGCCAGCAGTTATTCGCGTTTAGCGGGCACCGGGGAGCTGTTTTTT. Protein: CASSYSRLAGTGELFF.

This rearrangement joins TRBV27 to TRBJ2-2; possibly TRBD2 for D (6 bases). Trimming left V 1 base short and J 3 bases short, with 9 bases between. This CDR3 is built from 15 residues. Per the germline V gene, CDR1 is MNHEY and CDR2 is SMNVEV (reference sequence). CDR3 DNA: TGTGCCAGCAGTTTATGGAGGGAGGACACCGGGGAGCTGTTTTTT. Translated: CASSLWREDTGELFF.

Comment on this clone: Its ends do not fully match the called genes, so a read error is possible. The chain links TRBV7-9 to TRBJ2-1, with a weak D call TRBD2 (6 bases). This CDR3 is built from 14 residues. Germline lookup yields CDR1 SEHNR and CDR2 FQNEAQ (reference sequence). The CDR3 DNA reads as TGTTCCAGCATTGCGGGGAGCTCCTACAATGAGCAGTTCTTC. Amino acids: CSSIAGSSYNEQFF.

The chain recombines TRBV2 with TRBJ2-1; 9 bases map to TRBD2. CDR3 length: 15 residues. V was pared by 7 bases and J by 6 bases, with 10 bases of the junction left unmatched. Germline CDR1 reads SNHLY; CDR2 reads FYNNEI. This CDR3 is CASTERGASLNEQFF. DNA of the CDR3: TGTGCCAGCACCGAGCGGGGGGCCTCGCTCAATGAGCAGTTCTTC.

DNA of the CDR3: TGCAGCGTTGAAGAACACCGGGACAGCACCTACGAGCAGTACTTC. Translated: CSVEEHRDSTYEQYF. The chain links TRBV29-1 to TRBJ2-7; TRBD1 aligns across 7 bases. Trimming removed 0 bases from V and 2 bases from J; junction bases left unmatched: 7. This CDR3 is 15 amino acids long. Germline loops: CDR1 SQVTM, CDR2 ANQGSEA.

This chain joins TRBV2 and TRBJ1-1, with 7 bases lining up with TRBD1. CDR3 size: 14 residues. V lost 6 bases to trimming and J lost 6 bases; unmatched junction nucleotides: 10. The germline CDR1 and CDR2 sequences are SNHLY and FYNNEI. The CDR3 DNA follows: TGTGCCAGCAGAGAGACAGGGTTTTGGGCTGAAGCTTTCTTT. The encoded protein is CASRETGFWAEAFF.

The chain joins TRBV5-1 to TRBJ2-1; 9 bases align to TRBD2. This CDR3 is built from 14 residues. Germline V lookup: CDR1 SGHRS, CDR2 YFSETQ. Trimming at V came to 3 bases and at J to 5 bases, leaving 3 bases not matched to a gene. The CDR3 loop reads CASSSTSGDNEQFF. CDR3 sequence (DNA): TGCGCCAGCAGCTCGACTAGCGGTGACAATGAGCAGTTCTTC. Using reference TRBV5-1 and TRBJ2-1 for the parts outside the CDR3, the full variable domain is KAGVTQTPRYLIKTRGQQVTLSCSPISGHRSVSWYQQTPGQGLQFLFEYFSETQRNKGNFPGRFSGRQFSNSRSEMNVSTLELGDSALYLCASSSTSGDNEQFFGPGTRLTVL.

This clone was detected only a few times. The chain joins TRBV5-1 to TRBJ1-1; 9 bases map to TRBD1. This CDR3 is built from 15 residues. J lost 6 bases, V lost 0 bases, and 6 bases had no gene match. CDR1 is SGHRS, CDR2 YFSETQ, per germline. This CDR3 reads CASSLVGQGMAEAFF. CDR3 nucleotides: TGCGCCAGCAGCTTGGTGGGACAGGGAATGGCTGAAGCTTTCTTT.

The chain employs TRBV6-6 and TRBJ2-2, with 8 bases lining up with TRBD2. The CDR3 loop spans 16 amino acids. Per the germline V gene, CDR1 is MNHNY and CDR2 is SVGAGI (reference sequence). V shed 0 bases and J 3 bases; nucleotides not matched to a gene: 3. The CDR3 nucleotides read TGTGCCAGCAGTTACTCGAGCGGGGGCGACACCGGGGAGCTGTTTTTT. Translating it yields CASSYSSGGDTGELFF.

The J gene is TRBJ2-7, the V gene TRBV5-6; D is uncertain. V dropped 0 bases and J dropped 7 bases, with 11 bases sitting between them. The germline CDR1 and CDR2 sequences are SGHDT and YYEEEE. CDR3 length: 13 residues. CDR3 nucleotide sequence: TGTGCCAGCAGCTTGGGCCCTTTGCGGGAGCAGTACTTC. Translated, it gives CASSLGPLREQYF.

The CDR3 DNA reads TGTGCCAGCAGCTTAGGGTCTACGGGCTACAATGAGCAGTTCTTC. Its translation: CASSLGSTGYNEQFF. The genes are TRBV11-3 and TRBJ2-1, with D unclear. The length of the CDR3 is 15 residues. Germline values: CDR1 SGHNT, CDR2 YENEEA. V lost 1 base and J 3 bases, leaving 10 bases between the germline ends.

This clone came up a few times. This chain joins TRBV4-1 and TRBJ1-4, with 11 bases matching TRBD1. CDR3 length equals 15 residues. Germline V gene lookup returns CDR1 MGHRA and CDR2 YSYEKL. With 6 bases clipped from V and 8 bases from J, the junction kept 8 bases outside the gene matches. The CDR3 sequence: CASSGQGASEEKLFF. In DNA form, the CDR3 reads TGCGCCAGCAGTGGACAGGGGGCGTCGGAAGAAAAACTGTTTTTT.

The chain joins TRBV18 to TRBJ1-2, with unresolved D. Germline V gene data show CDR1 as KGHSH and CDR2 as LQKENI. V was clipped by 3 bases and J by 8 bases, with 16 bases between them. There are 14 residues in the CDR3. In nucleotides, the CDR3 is TGTGCCAGCTCACCCCGGACGGACGAGGGAGGCTACACCTTC. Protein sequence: CASSPRTDEGGYTF.

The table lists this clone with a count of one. CDR3 coding DNA: TGTGCCAGCTCACCGGGGACAAAAGGCGGCTACACCTTC. Translating it yields CASSPGTKGGYTF. The chain combines TRBV18 with TRBJ1-2; D possibly corresponds to TRBD1 (6 bases). The CDR3 runs to 13 residues. Germline CDR1 is KGHSH and CDR2 is LQKENI. The V and J ends lost 3 bases and 8 bases respectively, with 13 bases between them.

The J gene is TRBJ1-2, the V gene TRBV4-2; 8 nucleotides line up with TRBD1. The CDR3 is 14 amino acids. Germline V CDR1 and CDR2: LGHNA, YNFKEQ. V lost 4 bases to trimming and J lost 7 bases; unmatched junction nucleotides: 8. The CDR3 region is CASSLQGVRRGYTF. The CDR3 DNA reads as TGTGCCAGCAGCCTACAGGGGGTTCGGCGTGGCTACACCTTC.

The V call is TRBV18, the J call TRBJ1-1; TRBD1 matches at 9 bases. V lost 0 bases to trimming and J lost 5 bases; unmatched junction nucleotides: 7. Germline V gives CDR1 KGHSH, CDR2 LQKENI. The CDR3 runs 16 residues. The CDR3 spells CASSPPGQGMGTEAFF. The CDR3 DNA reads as TGTGCCAGCTCACCACCTGGACAGGGGATGGGAACTGAAGCTTTCTTT.

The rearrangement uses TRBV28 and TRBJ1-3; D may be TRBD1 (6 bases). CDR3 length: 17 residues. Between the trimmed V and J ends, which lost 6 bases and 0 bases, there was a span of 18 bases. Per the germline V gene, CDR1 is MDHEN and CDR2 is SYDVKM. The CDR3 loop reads CASRRILRTDSGNTIYF. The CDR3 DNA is TGTGCCAGCAGGCGGATATTAAGGACAGACTCTGGAAACACCATATATTTT. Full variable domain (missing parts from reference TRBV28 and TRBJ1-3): DVKVTQSSRYLVKRTGEKVFLECVQDMDHENMFWYRQDPGLGLRLIYFSYDVKMKEKGDIPEGYSVSREKKERFSLILESASTNQTSMYLCASRRILRTDSGNTIYFGEGSWLTVV.

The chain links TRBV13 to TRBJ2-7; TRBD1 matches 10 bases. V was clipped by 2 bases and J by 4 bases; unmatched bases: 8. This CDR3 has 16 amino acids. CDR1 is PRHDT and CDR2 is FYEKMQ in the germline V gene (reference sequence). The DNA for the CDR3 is TGTGCCAGCAGCTTAAGTGGACAGGGGGAACCTTACGAGCAGTACTTC. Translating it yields CASSLSGQGEPYEQYF.

The CDR3 DNA reads TGTGCCTGGAGTGTACTTGCCCCCTACAATGAGCAGTTCTTC. Its translation is CAWSVLAPYNEQFF. This chain uses TRBV30 with TRBJ2-1; no firm D call. The ends were cut back, 0 bases at V and 2 bases at J, with 8 bases in the middle. Germline CDR1 GTSNPN, CDR2 SVGIG (reference sequence). The CDR3 runs 14 residues. Full variable domain (remainder filled in from reference TRBV30 and TRBJ2-1): SQTIHQWPATLVQPVGSPLSLECTVEGTSNPNLYWYRQAAGRGLQLLFYSVGIGQISSEVPQNLSASRPQDRQFILSSKKLLLSDSGFYLCAWSVLAPYNEQFFGPGTRLTVL.

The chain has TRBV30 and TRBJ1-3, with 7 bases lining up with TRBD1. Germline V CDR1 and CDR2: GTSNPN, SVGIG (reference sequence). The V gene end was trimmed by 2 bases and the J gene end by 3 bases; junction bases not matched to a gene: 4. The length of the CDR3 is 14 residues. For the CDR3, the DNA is TGTGCCTGGAGTCACCACAGGGGTGGAAACACCATATATTTT. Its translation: CAWSHHRGGNTIYF.

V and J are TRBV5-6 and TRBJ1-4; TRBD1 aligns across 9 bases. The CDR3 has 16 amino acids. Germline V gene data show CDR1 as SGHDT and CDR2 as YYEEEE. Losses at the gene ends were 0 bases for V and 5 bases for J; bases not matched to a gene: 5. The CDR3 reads CASSLEGTGTNEKLFF. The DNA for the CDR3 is TGTGCCAGCAGCTTGGAGGGGACAGGGACAAATGAAAAACTGTTTTTT. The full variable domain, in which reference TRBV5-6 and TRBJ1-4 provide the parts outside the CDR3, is DAGVTQSPTHLIKTRGQQVTLRCSPKSGHDTVSWYQQALGQGPQFIFQYYEEEERQRGNFPDRFSGHQFPNYSSELNVNALLLGDSALYLCASSLEGTGTNEKLFFGSGTQLSVL.